This TCR beta chain was identified during a study of Ad26.COV2.S vaccination and SARS-CoV-2 variants. Study context: Administration of Ad26.COV2.S was intramuscular, either once or twice 56 days apart.

As for treatment: some 20 received Ad26.COV2.S at low or high dose, single or two shots; 5 received placebo; per-sample allocation not given. Day 63 after the first vaccine or placebo injection was the time point for sampling. Its platform was an Ad26 vector, and its expressed antigen was Wuhan-strain SARS-CoV-2 spike. Remarks on this clone: The target antigen is unknown.

Study results and caveats: It was reported that spike-specific CD8+ and CD4+ T cell responses were substantially broad after vaccination. It is possible that the TCR breadth and depth analyses underestimated the total T cell responses.

Profiling relied on immunoSEQ multiplex PCR, and the TCRdb table lists in-frame clones only, not all of them. In the table there are around 450,000 clones, less than 95% of which are singletons. The clonotype originates from a person aged 18-65 years who received the Ad26.COV2.S COVID-19 vaccine or a placebo. Sample: peripheral blood, taken in a trial of Ad26.COV2.S vaccine versus placebo.

The CDR3 reads CASSPGGAESGRQYF. In DNA, the CDR3 is TGTGCCAGCAGCCCTGGCGGGGCAGAGTCGGGTCGGCAGTACTTC. V usage is TRBV7-2 and J usage is TRBJ2-7; TRBD2 is a possible D gene (6 bases). Trimming took 5 bases from V and 9 from J, leaving 23 bases between them. The germline CDR1 and CDR2 sequences are SGHTA and FQGNSA. This CDR3 contains 15 residues.